One and the same sample provided the 28 T cell receptor beta chains below, sequenced in a study of CD8+ T cells in alopecia areata. After isolation, RNA underwent reverse transcription to generate cDNA as the sequencing template. Profiling relied on immunoSEQ multiplex PCR, and the TCRdb table lists in-frame clones only, not all of them. This table holds some 150,000 clones, approximately 70% found once. Sequencing was performed on CD8+ T cells sorted from blood, taken at week 0. Source of these receptors: a human donor with alopecia areata.

As for this clone: Other DNA sequences in the sample encode the same CDR3. V usage is TRBV29-1 and J usage is TRBJ1-3; no definite D call. The CDR3 is made up of 11 amino acids. The ends were cut back, 6 bases at V and 3 bases at J, with 6 bases in the middle. Germline V gene lookup returns CDR1 SQVTM and CDR2 ANQGSEA. The CDR3 spells CSVPGGNTIYF. DNA for the CDR3: TGCAGCGTACCAGGTGGAAACACCATATATTTT.

The chain has TRBV9 and TRBJ2-1; either TRBD1 or TRBD2 may supply D (5 bases each). This CDR3 comprises 16 residues. From germline, CDR1 is SGDLS and CDR2 YYNGEE. V lost 5 bases to trimming and J lost 0 bases, with 15 bases between them. CDR3 sequence (DNA): TGTGCCAGCAGGGCAGCCCTGGGGGACTCCTACAATGAGCAGTTCTTC. Protein: CASRAALGDSYNEQFF.

The chain employs TRBV7-6 and TRBJ1-3; D perhaps matches TRBD1 (6 bases). CDR3 length: 15 amino acids. V dropped 2 bases and J dropped 4 bases, with 12 bases sitting between them. CDR1 and CDR2 from the germline V gene are SGHVS and FNYEAQ. The CDR3 coding sequence is TGTGCCAGCAGCTTAAGTGGGACACCAGGAAACACCATATATTTT. Protein: CASSLSGTPGNTIYF.

The chain is built from TRBV7-7 and TRBJ1-1; D is unresolved. CDR3 length equals 13 residues. From germline, CDR1 is SSHAT and CDR2 FNYEAQ (reference sequence). V lost 1 base to trimming and J lost 6 bases, with 9 bases between them. This CDR3 reads CASSLVTGSEAFF. DNA for the CDR3: TGTGCCAGCAGCTTAGTCACCGGGTCTGAAGCTTTCTTT.

As regards this clone: Other DNA sequences from this sample encode an identical CDR3 as well. The rearrangement links TRBV15 to TRBJ1-1; TRBD1 matches at 7 bases. Germline values: CDR1 LNHNV, CDR2 YYDKDF (reference sequence). J lost 5 bases, V lost 0 bases, and 6 bases had no gene match. This CDR3 region has 15 residues. The CDR3 is CATSRDRGVGTEAFF. The CDR3 DNA sequence: TGTGCCACCAGCAGAGACAGGGGGGTTGGAACTGAAGCTTTCTTT.

The chain links TRBV7-9 to TRBJ1-3, with D hard to call. The CDR3 contains 12 residues. V lost 9 bases, J lost 4 bases, and 10 bases lay in between. Looked up from germline, CDR1 is SEHNR and CDR2 is FQNEAQ (reference sequence). CDR3 sequence: CASLSRGNTIYF. The CDR3, as DNA: TGTGCCAGTTTGAGCAGGGGAAACACCATATATTTT.

This clone showed up just a few times. This chain joins TRBV30 and TRBJ1-6, with 7 bases fitting TRBD1. The germline V gene encodes CDR1 GTSNPN and CDR2 SVGIG (reference sequence). The CDR3 spans 15 residues. The J segment lost 11 bases and the V segment lost 2 bases, leaving 12 bases of the junction unmatched. CDR3 DNA sequence: TGTGCCTGGAGTCCCCCCGACAGGGCGTTTCCACCCCTCCACTTT. The encoded protein is CAWSPPDRAFPPLHF.

The rearrangement links TRBV2 to TRBJ2-1; D ambiguous. V dropped 5 bases and J dropped 2 bases, with 16 bases sitting between them. Germline CDR1 is SNHLY and CDR2 is FYNNEI. The CDR3 is made up of 16 amino acids. The CDR3 sequence: CASSSPETPPYNEQFF. CDR3 DNA: TGTGCCAGCAGTTCGCCAGAGACACCTCCCTACAATGAGCAGTTCTTC.

The chain carries TRBV2 and TRBJ2-3, with D hard to call. Germline loops: CDR1 SNHLY, CDR2 FYNNEI. Trimming shortened V by 10 bases and J by 2 bases, and 7 bases separated the two germline ends. This CDR3 contains 11 residues. The CDR3 here is CATLITDTQYF. CDR3 bases: TGTGCCACCCTTATCACAGATACGCAGTATTTT.

In this sample, this clone turned up once. This same CDR3 is encoded by further DNA sequences in the sample. The rearrangement links TRBV29-1 to TRBJ1-1; no clear D. The V end lost 4 bases, the J end lost 0 bases, and 3 bases lay between the germline ends. CDR3 length equals 11 residues. Germline-derived CDR1 and CDR2 are SQVTM and ANQGSEA. The CDR3 sequence is CSVGLNTEAFF. CDR3 coding DNA: TGCAGCGTTGGCCTGAACACTGAAGCTTTCTTT.

The chain is built from TRBV6-1 and TRBJ2-5; 7 bases are shared with TRBD2. This CDR3 region has 14 residues. CDR1 is MNHNS and CDR2 is SASEGT in the germline V gene. J lost 2 bases, V lost 5 bases, and 5 bases had no gene match. The CDR3, as DNA: TGTGCCAGCAGTTATGGCGGGGGACAAGAGACCCAGTACTTC. Translation gives CASSYGGGQETQYF.

The chain couples TRBV29-1 to TRBJ1-5; D unresolved. V shed 3 bases and J shed 7 bases, with 19 bases lying between them. This CDR3 is 15 amino acids long. Germline V gene sequence: CDR1 SQVTM, CDR2 ANQGSEA. The CDR3 sequence: CSVDWSLRGPQPQHF. CDR3 DNA: TGCAGCGTTGATTGGAGTCTGCGAGGACCCCAGCCCCAGCATTTT. The whole variable domain, filled in from reference TRBV29-1 and TRBJ1-5, reads SAVISQKPSRDICQRGTSLTIQCQVDSQVTMMFWYRQQPGQSLTLIATANQGSEATYESGFVIDKFPISRPNLTFSTLTVSNMSPEDSSIYLCSVDWSLRGPQPQHFGDGTRLSIL.

The genes are TRBV6-5 and TRBJ2-7; D call uncertain. Trimming pared 0 bases from V and 0 bases from J, leaving 6 bases between. Germline CDR1 and CDR2: MNHEY and SVGAGI. The CDR3 covers 14 residues. The CDR3 spells CASSYSGPSYEQYF. In DNA, the CDR3 is TGTGCCAGCAGTTACTCCGGGCCCTCCTACGAGCAGTACTTC.

This clone was seen a few times. The chain joins TRBV7-9 to TRBJ1-3; 9 nucleotides align to TRBD1. The germline V gene encodes CDR1 SEHNR and CDR2 FQNEAQ (reference sequence). The CDR3 spans 19 residues. Trimming at V came to 10 bases and at J to 0 bases, leaving 19 bases not matched to a gene. This chain's CDR3 is CATPHPAGTGRYSGNTIYF. The CDR3 DNA follows: TGTGCCACCCCACACCCTGCCGGGACAGGGCGTTACTCTGGAAACACCATATATTTT.

A remark on this clone: Other DNA sequences of this sample code for an identical CDR3. The V and J genes are TRBV5-6 and TRBJ2-2; D might be TRBD2 (6 bases). V lost 2 bases and J 4 bases, leaving 6 bases between the germline ends. Germline values: CDR1 SGHDT, CDR2 YYEEEE. The CDR3 sequence is 13 residues long. The CDR3 here is CASSFGGTGELFF. The CDR3 DNA reads as TGTGCCAGCAGCTTCGGGGGCACCGGGGAGCTGTTTTTT.

This clone showed up just a few times. This chain links TRBV20-1 with TRBJ2-1; maybe TRBD2 (6 bases). The V end was cut by 5 bases, the J end by 5 bases, with 7 bases between. The CDR3 sequence is 11 residues long. Germline V gene lookup returns CDR1 DFQATT and CDR2 SNEGSKA (reference sequence). CDR3 sequence (DNA): TGCAGTGCTCGACTAGACAATGAGCAGTTCTTC. Translated: CSARLDNEQFF.

V usage is TRBV6-1 and J usage is TRBJ2-1; D remains ambiguous. The CDR3 is 15 residues long. From germline, CDR1 is MNHNS and CDR2 SASEGT. The V end was cut by 2 bases, the J end by 0 bases, with 8 bases between. DNA for the CDR3: TGTGCCAGCAGTGAAAACTACCCCTCCTACAATGAGCAGTTCTTC. This encodes CASSENYPSYNEQFF.

Only a few counts were recorded for this clone. The chain has TRBV7-9 and TRBJ1-4; 8 positions agree with TRBD1. With 5 bases clipped from V and 7 bases from J, the junction kept 9 bases outside the gene matches. Germline V lookup: CDR1 SEHNR, CDR2 FQNEAQ (reference sequence). The CDR3 is 15 amino acids. The CDR3 DNA sequence: TGTGCCAGCAGCGATAGGACAGGGTTTGGTGAAAAACTGTTTTTT. It encodes CASSDRTGFGEKLFF.

The gene calls are TRBV2 and TRBJ2-1, with D maybe TRBD2 (6 bases). This CDR3 has 13 amino acids. The germline V gene has CDR1 SNHLY and CDR2 FYNNEI. V was trimmed by 4 bases and J by 14 bases, leaving 18 bases between them. In nucleotides, the CDR3 is TGTGCCAGCAGTGCCACCCCTCGGGACTGGAAGTTCTTC. Translating it yields CASSATPRDWKFF.

The gene calls are TRBV13 and TRBJ1-3; D unclear. Germline assignment: CDR1 PRHDT and CDR2 FYEKMQ (reference sequence). Deletions cut 5 bases from V and 3 bases from J, with 2 bases between. This CDR3 has 11 amino acids. This CDR3 is CASSGGNTIYF. CDR3 sequence (DNA): TGTGCCAGCAGCGGTGGAAACACCATATATTTT.

The chain carries TRBV6-5 and TRBJ2-7; D might be TRBD1 (6 bases). The CDR3 is 15 residues long. The V gene's germline CDR1 is MNHEY and CDR2 SVGAGI. V was cut by 2 bases and J by 2 bases, with 13 bases left in between. Here the CDR3 reads CASSYIRDIAYEQYF. In DNA form, the CDR3 reads TGTGCCAGCAGTTACATCCGGGACATAGCCTACGAGCAGTACTTC.

The V call is TRBV30, the J call TRBJ2-1; D not certain. V lost 6 bases to trimming and J lost 7 bases, with 10 bases between them. Germline CDR1 reads GTSNPN; CDR2 reads SVGIG (reference sequence). The CDR3 spans 11 residues. Here the CDR3 reads CACPTENEQFF. The CDR3 nucleotides are TGTGCCTGCCCGACGGAGAATGAGCAGTTCTTC.

Only a few counts were recorded for this clone. CDR3 protein: CSVQEMTGSNSYEQYF. The CDR3 DNA is TGCAGCGTCCAAGAGATGACAGGGTCAAACTCCTACGAGCAGTACTTC. The chain joins TRBV29-1 to TRBJ2-7, with 7 bases fitting TRBD1. This CDR3 is 16 amino acids long. CDR1 SQVTM and CDR2 ANQGSEA come from the germline V gene. After removal of 6 bases from V and 0 bases from J, the junction contained 14 bases not matched to a gene.

V is TRBV7-2 and J is TRBJ2-3; 12 bases match TRBD2. Looked up from germline, CDR1 is SGHTA and CDR2 is FQGNSA. The V and J ends lost 5 bases and 5 bases, in that order; junction bases with no gene match: 2. This CDR3 is built from 14 residues. CDR3 sequence reads: CASSKLAGGDTQYF. The CDR3 DNA follows: TGTGCCAGCAGCAAACTAGCGGGGGGAGATACGCAGTATTTT.

The chain links TRBV29-1 to TRBJ1-2; possibly TRBD1 for D (6 bases). CDR3 length equals 14 residues. Germline V gives CDR1 SQVTM, CDR2 ANQGSEA. Trimming pared 4 bases from V and 0 bases from J, leaving 12 bases between. DNA for the CDR3: TGCAGCGTTGTTGTGGGGGGGCCTAACTATGGCTACACCTTC. Encoded protein: CSVVVGGPNYGYTF.

V gene TRBV10-3 combines with J gene TRBJ2-3, with TRBD2 matching 8 bases. The CDR3 contains 14 residues. Per germline, CDR1 ENHRY and CDR2 SYGVKD. The V and J ends lost 5 bases and 6 bases, in that order; junction bases with no gene match: 7. The CDR3 region is CAISSGGTLDTQYF. The CDR3 DNA reads as TGTGCCATCAGTAGCGGGGGAACTTTGGATACGCAGTATTTT.

This clone has just a few counts. V gene TRBV13 combines with J gene TRBJ2-1, with D hard to call. This CDR3 has 12 residues. The V end lost 0 bases, the J end lost 15 bases, and 12 bases lay between the germline ends. Germline loops: CDR1 PRHDT, CDR2 FYEKMQ (reference sequence). The CDR3 spells CASSLGADLRFF. CDR3 DNA: TGTGCCAGCAGCTTAGGGGCAGACCTGAGGTTCTTC.

A few counts support this clone. The rearrangement links TRBV10-3 to TRBJ2-2, with D unresolved. From germline, CDR1 is ENHRY and CDR2 SYGVKD. Trimming took 6 bases from V and 6 from J, leaving 14 bases between them. The CDR3 loop spans 14 amino acids. The DNA of the CDR3 is TGTGCCATCAGCTTGGGATCAGAACCCGGGGAGCTGTTTTTT. It codes for CAISLGSEPGELFF.